These T cell receptor beta chains were read from a single sample in a study of radiation and T cells in renal cell carcinoma. Data came from immunoSEQ multiplex PCR; TCRdb stores just in-frame clones and leaves some out. The sample lists approximately 90,000 clones, about 88% occurring once. The source material was blood, sampled from a patient whose treatment included radiotherapy and nephrectomy. The receptor set was obtained from a man between 50 and 59 years old with renal cell carcinoma. CDR3s include the opening cysteine and the closing phenylalanine or tryptophan. D genes are given only for firm matches. Only some rows state a clone size, as once, few, many or a class for expanded clones.

j_gene: TRBJ2-7
v_gene: TRBV30
abundance: -
d_gene: -
CDR3nt: TGTGCCTGGAGTCCACTTTGGTACGAGCAGTACTTC
CDR3aa: CAWSPLWYEQYF

j_gene: TRBJ1-3
v_gene: TRBV4-2
abundance: once
d_gene: TRBD1
CDR3nt: TGTGCCAGCAGCCAAGAAACAGGGGCTTATGGAAACACCATATATTTT
CDR3aa: CASSQETGAYGNTIYF

j_gene: TRBJ2-2
v_gene: TRBV4-2
abundance: -
d_gene: TRBD2
CDR3nt: TGTGCCAGCAGCCAGGCGGGGGGGGCGAACACCGGGGAGCTGTTTTTT
CDR3aa: CASSQAGGANTGELFF

j_gene: TRBJ2-7
v_gene: TRBV2
abundance: -
d_gene: TRBD2
CDR3nt: TGTGCCAGCGGGGCTAGCGGGACCCCGAGGTACGAGCAGTACTTC
CDR3aa: CASGASGTPRYEQYF

j_gene: TRBJ1-2
v_gene: TRBV30
abundance: once
d_gene: -
CDR3nt: TGTGCCTGGAGTGTACTTCGACTCAACACCTTC
CDR3aa: CAWSVLRLNTF

j_gene: TRBJ2-7
v_gene: TRBV11-2
abundance: -
d_gene: -
CDR3nt: TGTGCCAGCAGCGCGGCGCAGGGCTACGAGCAGTACTTC
CDR3aa: CASSAAQGYEQYF

j_gene: TRBJ2-3
v_gene: TRBV7-6
abundance: -
d_gene: -
CDR3nt: TGTGCCAGCAGCTTAGGGGTAGAGACTAGCACAGATACGCAGTATTTT
CDR3aa: CASSLGVETSTDTQYF

j_gene: TRBJ2-4
v_gene: TRBV4-3
abundance: -
d_gene: TRBD1
CDR3nt: TGCGCCAGCAGCCACCGGACAGGGAAGGAAAACATTCAGTACTTC
CDR3aa: CASSHRTGKENIQYF

j_gene: TRBJ2-2
v_gene: TRBV6-5
abundance: -
d_gene: -
CDR3nt: TGTGCCAGCAGTTACGACAGCGGGCTGAACACCGGGGAGCTGTTTTTT
CDR3aa: CASSYDSGLNTGELFF

j_gene: TRBJ2-7
v_gene: TRBV2
abundance: once
d_gene: TRBD1
CDR3nt: TGTGCCAGCACCAGGGGGCCCTACTACGAGCAGTACTTC
CDR3aa: CASTRGPYYEQYF

j_gene: TRBJ2-5
v_gene: TRBV29-1
abundance: -
d_gene: -
CDR3nt: TGCAGCGTTGGGACAGCGGTACAAGAGACCCAGTACTTC
CDR3aa: CSVGTAVQETQYF

j_gene: TRBJ1-2
v_gene: TRBV5-1
abundance: few
d_gene: -
CDR3nt: TGCGCCAGCAGCTTGGCCCGGACAGACGGGGGCTACACCTTC
CDR3aa: CASSLARTDGGYTF

j_gene: TRBJ2-1
v_gene: TRBV23-1
abundance: -
d_gene: -
CDR3nt: TGCGCCAGCAGTCACTCGCTATTCAATGAGCAGTTCTTC
CDR3aa: CASSHSLFNEQFF

j_gene: TRBJ2-1
v_gene: TRBV7-9
abundance: -
d_gene: -
CDR3nt: TGTGCCAGCAGGCAAGACAGGTGGGCATACAATGAGCAGTTCTTC
CDR3aa: CASRQDRWAYNEQFF

j_gene: TRBJ1-3
v_gene: TRBV6-6
abundance: once
d_gene: TRBD1
CDR3nt: TGTGCCAGTTCACCGGGACAGGGTGAAAACACCATATATTTT
CDR3aa: CASSPGQGENTIYF

j_gene: TRBJ2-3
v_gene: TRBV28
abundance: -
d_gene: -
CDR3nt: TGTGCCAGCAGTCCCCTAGGGGATGGCACAGATACGCAGTATTTT
CDR3aa: CASSPLGDGTDTQYF

j_gene: TRBJ2-3
v_gene: TRBV28
abundance: -
d_gene: TRBD2
CDR3nt: TGTGCCAGCAGTCTACCGGGACTAGTAGGTACGCAGTATTTT
CDR3aa: CASSLPGLVGTQYF

j_gene: TRBJ1-2
v_gene: TRBV7-9
abundance: -
d_gene: -
CDR3nt: TGTGCCAGCAGCTATACAGGTTACGATGGCTACACCTTC
CDR3aa: CASSYTGYDGYTF

j_gene: TRBJ2-7
v_gene: TRBV5-8
abundance: -
d_gene: -
CDR3nt: TGTGCCAGCAGCTTGGCTAACAGGGCCTACGAGCAGTACTTC
CDR3aa: CASSLANRAYEQYF

j_gene: TRBJ2-7
v_gene: TRBV5-4
abundance: -
d_gene: TRBD1
CDR3nt: TGTGCCAGCAGCTCCGGGACAGTAGTGTCCTACGAGCAGTACTTC
CDR3aa: CASSSGTVVSYEQYF

j_gene: TRBJ1-1
v_gene: TRBV4-2
abundance: once
d_gene: -
CDR3nt: TGTGCCAGCAGCCAGGGGGCGTCGGACACTGAAGCTTTCTTT
CDR3aa: CASSQGASDTEAFF

j_gene: TRBJ2-3
v_gene: TRBV7-9
abundance: -
d_gene: -
CDR3nt: TGTGCCAGCAGCTTAGTTCCGGATACGCAGTATTTT
CDR3aa: CASSLVPDTQYF

j_gene: TRBJ2-7
v_gene: TRBV2
abundance: few
d_gene: -
CDR3nt: TGTGCCAGCAGTGTTGGGGCCCGAGAGCAGTACTTC
CDR3aa: CASSVGAREQYF

j_gene: TRBJ1-1
v_gene: TRBV5-1
abundance: -
d_gene: -
CDR3nt: TGCGCCAGCAGCTTGTTGAATACCGGGGCTGTGGCTGAAGCTTTCTTT
CDR3aa: CASSLLNTGAVAEAFF